These T cell receptor beta chains were read from a single sample in a study of blood T cell repertoires in COVID-19. Sequencing used immunoSEQ multiplex PCR; TCRdb keeps in-frame clones, though not all of them. The table has hundreds of thousands of clones, around 86% seen once. The material sequenced was peripheral blood. All receptors derive from a woman aged 30 to 39 with active or convalescent COVID-19. Each CDR3 is given with its conserved first and last residue. The D gene is left open where the match is weak. Clone size is shown for a subset of rows, as once, few, many or a class of expanded clone.

J: TRBJ1-6
V: TRBV5-1
size: -
D: TRBD1
DNA: TGCGCCAGCAGCGACGGACAGGGAAATTCACCCCTCCACTTT
CDR3: CASSDGQGNSPLHF

J: TRBJ1-2
V: TRBV3-1/TRBV3-2
size: -
D: TRBD1
DNA: TGTGCCAGCAGCCAAGGGGACAGAGCTAGCTACACCTTC
CDR3: CASSQGDRASYTF

J: TRBJ2-2
V: TRBV3-1/TRBV3-2
size: -
D: TRBD2
DNA: TGTGCCAGCAGCCAAGATCCTATCACTGTGGCCAGCGGGACGGGCGGGGAGCTGTTTTTT
CDR3: CASSQDPITVASGTGGELFF

J: TRBJ2-7
V: TRBV6-5
size: -
D: -
DNA: TGTGCCAGCAGGACAGATCTATACGAGCAGTACTTC
CDR3: CASRTDLYEQYF

J: TRBJ2-5
V: TRBV18
size: -
D: -
DNA: TGTGCCAGCTCACCACCGACAGGAAGGGAGACCCAGTACTTC
CDR3: CASSPPTGRETQYF

J: TRBJ2-3
V: TRBV29-1
size: -
D: TRBD1
DNA: TGCAGCGTTGAAGATGGGGGACAGGCAAGCACAGATACGCAGTATTTT
CDR3: CSVEDGGQASTDTQYF

J: TRBJ1-5
V: TRBV30
size: -
D: TRBD1
DNA: TGTGCCTGGAGTGGAGGGGGCGGCGGCAATCAGCCCCAGCATTTT
CDR3: CAWSGGGGGNQPQHF

J: TRBJ2-1
V: TRBV18
size: once
D: -
DNA: TGTGCCAGCTCATCGACAAGGGGCAATGAGCAGTTCTTC
CDR3: CASSSTRGNEQFF

J: TRBJ1-1
V: TRBV6-5
size: -
D: -
DNA: TGTGCCAGCAGTTTTAACGCCGGGGGCACTGAAGCTTTCTTT
CDR3: CASSFNAGGTEAFF

J: TRBJ2-1
V: TRBV5-1
size: once
D: -
DNA: TGCGCCAGCAGTGGGACTGCCCCCGGTGGGGAGCAGTTCTTC
CDR3: CASSGTAPGGEQFF

J: TRBJ2-6
V: TRBV5-1
size: -
D: -
DNA: TGCGCCAGCAGCTTAACAATCTCTGGGGCCAACGTCCTGACTTTC
CDR3: CASSLTISGANVLTF

J: TRBJ2-5
V: TRBV5-4
size: -
D: TRBD2
DNA: TGTGCCAGCAGCTTGGATCCTAGCGGGAGTAAGGAGACCCAGTACTTC
CDR3: CASSLDPSGSKETQYF

J: TRBJ1-2
V: TRBV3-1/TRBV3-2
size: -
D: -
DNA: TGTGCCAGCAGCCAAGAAGGCAGGGCCTATGGCTACACCTTC
CDR3: CASSQEGRAYGYTF

J: TRBJ2-7
V: TRBV6-1
size: -
D: TRBD1
DNA: TGTGCCAGCAGTGAACTAGTGGGACAGGCGACCTACGAGCAGTACTTC
CDR3: CASSELVGQATYEQYF

J: TRBJ1-5
V: TRBV7-2
size: -
D: -
DNA: TGTGCCAGCAGTAGGGAATGGGGCCGCAATCAGCCCCAGCATTTT
CDR3: CASSREWGRNQPQHF

J: TRBJ1-6
V: TRBV5-1
size: -
D: -
DNA: TGCGCCAGCGCGACAGAAGGGCATAATTCACCCCTCCACTTT
CDR3: CASATEGHNSPLHF

J: TRBJ1-1
V: TRBV4-2
size: -
D: TRBD1
DNA: TGTGCCAGCAGCCACTTGCCCGGGACAGGGGATTCGAGGGCTTTCTTT
CDR3: CASSHLPGTGDSRAFF

J: TRBJ2-4
V: TRBV30
size: -
D: TRBD2
DNA: TGTGCCTGGAGTGTCTCTAGCGGGAGGTTGGGCATTCAGTACTTC
CDR3: CAWSVSSGRLGIQYF

J: TRBJ2-2
V: TRBV6-5
size: -
D: TRBD1
DNA: TGTGCCAGCAGCGCCGGGACAGACACCGGGGAGCTGTTTTTT
CDR3: CASSAGTDTGELFF

J: TRBJ1-1
V: TRBV6-1
size: -
D: TRBD1
DNA: TGTGCCAGCAGTGAATGGCCAGGGGGCAACACTGAAGCTTTCTTT
CDR3: CASSEWPGGNTEAFF

J: TRBJ2-7
V: TRBV5-1
size: -
D: -
DNA: TGCGCCAGCAGTTTGATGGATAGAGGCTACGAGCAGTACTTC
CDR3: CASSLMDRGYEQYF

J: TRBJ1-1
V: TRBV12-3/TRBV12-4
size: -
D: -
DNA: TGTGCCAGCACTGGAACCCGGGGCACTGAAGCTTTCTTT
CDR3: CASTGTRGTEAFF

J: TRBJ2-7
V: TRBV5-1
size: -
D: -
DNA: TGCGCCAGCAGCCCGGACACATTTTACGAGCAGTACTTC
CDR3: CASSPDTFYEQYF

J: TRBJ1-4
V: TRBV19
size: -
D: TRBD1
DNA: TGTGCCAGTAGATCGGCCCGGACAGGCCATGAAAAACTGTTTTTT
CDR3: CASRSARTGHEKLFF

J: TRBJ1-5
V: TRBV2
size: -
D: TRBD1
DNA: TGTGCCAGCAGTGAACTCTCAGGGGGCCAGCCCCAGCATTTT
CDR3: CASSELSGGQPQHF

J: TRBJ1-4
V: TRBV4-1
size: -
D: -
DNA: TGCGCCAGCAGCCAAGATCGAGAATCGAATGAAAAACTGTTTTTT
CDR3: CASSQDRESNEKLFF

J: TRBJ1-5
V: TRBV27
size: -
D: -
DNA: TGTGCCAGCAGTCCCACCCCGACAGGTCTCCAGCATTTT
CDR3: CASSPTPTGLQHF

J: TRBJ1-6
V: TRBV7-9
size: -
D: TRBD1
DNA: TGTGCCAGCAGCTTAGGGGACAGCTATAATTCACCCCTCCACTTT
CDR3: CASSLGDSYNSPLHF

J: TRBJ2-1
V: TRBV4-1
size: -
D: TRBD1
DNA: TGCGCCAGCAGCTGGACAGGGAGGTCCTACAATGAGCAGTTCTTC
CDR3: CASSWTGRSYNEQFF

J: TRBJ2-7
V: TRBV5-1
size: -
D: -
DNA: TGCGCCAGCAGCTTGGAAGGACAGTCCTACGAGCAGTACTTC
CDR3: CASSLEGQSYEQYF

J: TRBJ1-1
V: TRBV5-8
size: -
D: -
DNA: TGTGCCAGCAGCCAGGACAGAGTAGGAGCTTTCTTT
CDR3: CASSQDRVGAFF

J: TRBJ1-3
V: TRBV19
size: -
D: TRBD1
DNA: TGTGCCAGTAGCGGGACAGCTGGAAACACCATATATTTT
CDR3: CASSGTAGNTIYF

J: TRBJ1-1
V: TRBV18
size: -
D: -
DNA: TGTGCCAGCTCACCGGCCCTTGGCACTGAAGCTTTCTTT
CDR3: CASSPALGTEAFF